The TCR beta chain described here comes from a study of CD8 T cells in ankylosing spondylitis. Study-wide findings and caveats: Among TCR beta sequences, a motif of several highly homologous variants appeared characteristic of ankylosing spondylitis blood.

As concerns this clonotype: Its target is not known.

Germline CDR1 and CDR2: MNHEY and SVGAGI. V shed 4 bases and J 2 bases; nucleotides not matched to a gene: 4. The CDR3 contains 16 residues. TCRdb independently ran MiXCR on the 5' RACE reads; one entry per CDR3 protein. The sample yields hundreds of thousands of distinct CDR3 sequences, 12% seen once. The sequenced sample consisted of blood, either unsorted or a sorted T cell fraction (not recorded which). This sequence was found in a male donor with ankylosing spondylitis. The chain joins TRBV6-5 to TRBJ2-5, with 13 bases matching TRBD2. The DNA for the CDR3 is TGTGCCAGCAGTTGGGGACTAGCGGGGCCGCAAGAGACCCAGTACTTC. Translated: CASSWGLAGPQETQYF.